A selection of T cell receptor beta chains follows, all from one sample in a study of OX40 agonist ivuxolimab in advanced cancers. Repertoires were generated with immunoSEQ multiplex PCR, while TCRdb's copy carries only in-frame clones and drops some. This table holds approximately 48,000 clones, 80% found once. This sample comprised CD4+ or CD8+ T cells sorted from blood, obtained in a trial of the OX40 agonist ivuxolimab. Source of these receptors: an adult with an advanced solid tumor such as melanoma, head and neck, liver or kidney cancer. Each CDR3 is given without its conserved first and last residue. Expanded clones get a size class; other rows say once, few or many, or leave the size out.

j_gene: TRBJ1-5
v_gene: TRBV5-5
abundance: NA
CDR3aa: ASSLRYSNQPQH

j_gene: TRBJ2-7
v_gene: TRBV6-5
abundance: NA
CDR3aa: ASSYPSGPSYEQY

j_gene: TRBJ1-4
v_gene: TRBV9
abundance: NA
CDR3aa: ASSPRTGVEKLF

j_gene: TRBJ1-1
v_gene: TRBV7-9
abundance: few
CDR3aa: ASSPETGRVGNTEAF

j_gene: TRBJ1-4
v_gene: TRBV7-2
abundance: NA
CDR3aa: ASNNGGVNEKLF

j_gene: TRBJ2-6
v_gene: TRBV19
abundance: NA
CDR3aa: ASLDRSSGANVLT

j_gene: TRBJ2-7
v_gene: TRBV6-5
abundance: NA
CDR3aa: ASSYGVAGGYEQY

j_gene: TRBJ2-1
v_gene: TRBV28
abundance: NA
CDR3aa: ASSLSTEAQF

j_gene: TRBJ1-2
v_gene: TRBV6-4
abundance: NA
CDR3aa: ASSDVGVGGYT

j_gene: TRBJ1-2
v_gene: TRBV4-2
abundance: few
CDR3aa: ASSQAKGRDGYT

j_gene: TRBJ2-2
v_gene: TRBV7-2
abundance: NA
CDR3aa: ASSLLAGGNTGELF

j_gene: TRBJ2-7
v_gene: TRBV10-1
abundance: NA
CDR3aa: ASSVEASYEQY

j_gene: TRBJ2-1
v_gene: TRBV7-2
abundance: NA
CDR3aa: ASSLERTRAGRDEQF

j_gene: TRBJ1-1
v_gene: TRBV5-8
abundance: NA
CDR3aa: ASSSGGGRAEAF

j_gene: TRBJ2-3
v_gene: TRBV7-3
abundance: NA
CDR3aa: ASSLTPAGDTQY

j_gene: TRBJ2-7
v_gene: TRBV5-1
abundance: few
CDR3aa: ASSLWQGMSYEQY

j_gene: TRBJ2-7
v_gene: TRBV6-1
abundance: NA
CDR3aa: ASSESTSGGAASYEQY

j_gene: TRBJ2-2
v_gene: TRBV7-6
abundance: NA
CDR3aa: ASSLSRQVTGELF

j_gene: TRBJ1-1
v_gene: TRBV7-8
abundance: NA
CDR3aa: ASSFRVNTEAF

j_gene: TRBJ2-3
v_gene: TRBV6-1
abundance: NA
CDR3aa: ASSEEADTQY

j_gene: TRBJ2-7
v_gene: TRBV5-4
abundance: NA
CDR3aa: ASSELAGVLSEQY

j_gene: TRBJ1-6
v_gene: TRBV18
abundance: NA
CDR3aa: ASSPQGVYNSPLH

j_gene: TRBJ2-7
v_gene: TRBV12-5
abundance: few
CDR3aa: ASGLVPRRRGNYEQY

j_gene: TRBJ2-3
v_gene: TRBV15
abundance: NA
CDR3aa: ATSRQGAESDTQY

j_gene: TRBJ1-6
v_gene: TRBV12-5
abundance: NA
CDR3aa: ASGLVWDRALYNSPLH

j_gene: TRBJ2-1
v_gene: TRBV10-3
abundance: once
CDR3aa: AISGLAGDSEQF

j_gene: TRBJ2-2
v_gene: TRBV5-5
abundance: NA
CDR3aa: ASSLRGDRNTGELF

j_gene: TRBJ1-5
v_gene: TRBV15
abundance: once
CDR3aa: ATSRTGNSNQPQH

j_gene: TRBJ2-3
v_gene: TRBV19
abundance: NA
CDR3aa: ASSRSLDTQY

j_gene: TRBJ1-4
v_gene: TRBV7-9
abundance: NA
CDR3aa: ASSLSLPGPGGEKLF

j_gene: TRBJ2-5
v_gene: TRBV18
abundance: NA
CDR3aa: ASSPILAEETQY

j_gene: TRBJ1-1
v_gene: TRBV13
abundance: NA
CDR3aa: ASSPAAKGRNTEAF

j_gene: TRBJ2-7
v_gene: TRBV19
abundance: NA
CDR3aa: ASSGRAYEQY